The 8 T cell receptor beta chains reported below all come from one sample, sequenced in a study of blood T cell repertoires in COVID-19. Clones were read by immunoSEQ multiplex PCR, and TCRdb kept only the in-frame ones, dropping some. The data contain about 34,000 clones, more than 70% of them singletons. Material for sequencing was peripheral blood. The receptor source for this set is a man older than 75 with active or convalescent COVID-19.

The table lists this clone with a few counts. The rearrangement uses TRBV7-2 and TRBJ2-7; 9 bases line up with TRBD2. This CDR3 region has 15 residues. Germline CDR1 SGHTA, CDR2 FQGNSA. The V segment lost 1 base and the J segment 4 bases; nucleotides outside the gene matches: 5. This chain's CDR3 is CASSLVPAGGYEQYF. CDR3 DNA: TGTGCCAGCAGCTTAGTTCCAGCGGGGGGATACGAGCAGTACTTC.

V usage is TRBV28 and J usage is TRBJ2-7, with D maybe TRBD1 (6 bases). The ends were cut back, 7 bases at V and 3 bases at J, with 13 bases in the middle. Germline V gives CDR1 MDHEN, CDR2 SYDVKM. The CDR3 covers 13 residues. As DNA, the CDR3 is TGTGCCAGCACCCCCGGACAGAACTACGAGCAGTACTTC. Translation gives CASTPGQNYEQYF.

The chain couples TRBV28 to TRBJ2-3; a weak D match, TRBD2 (5 bases). The CDR3 totals 13 residues. The germline V gene has CDR1 MDHEN and CDR2 SYDVKM. The V gene lost 5 bases and the J gene lost 8 bases, with 14 bases spanning the gap. For the CDR3, the DNA is TGTGCCAGCAGTCCCCCAAACGCGGGTACGCAGTATTTT. Protein sequence: CASSPPNAGTQYF.

The chain carries TRBV20-1 and TRBJ2-7; 7 positions agree with TRBD1. The CDR3 consists of 11 residues. J gave up 5 bases and V 5 bases, and 3 bases lay outside the gene matches. The germline V gene encodes CDR1 DFQATT and CDR2 SNEGSKA (reference sequence). The DNA of the CDR3 is TGCAGTGCTCGCGACAGGGACGAGCAGTACTTC. This encodes CSARDRDEQYF.

This rearrangement joins TRBV29-1 to TRBJ2-7, with 7 bases matching TRBD1. After removal of 5 bases from V and 4 bases from J, the junction contained 11 bases not matched to a gene. Germline CDR1 reads SQVTM; CDR2 reads ANQGSEA. The CDR3 runs to 14 residues. The chain's CDR3 is CSVRVGTARYEQYF. CDR3 coding DNA: TGCAGCGTTAGAGTCGGGACAGCCCGATACGAGCAGTACTTC.

This clone was seen more than once but under ten times. V and J are TRBV4-3 and TRBJ2-1; TRBD2 matches 8 bases. V lost 1 base, J lost 4 bases, and 3 bases stayed unmatched. The germline gives CDR1 LGHNA, CDR2 YSLEER. CDR3 length: 15 amino acids. CDR3 in DNA: TGCGCCAGCAGCCAAGGCACTAGCGGTTACAATGAGCAGTTCTTC. As protein: CASSQGTSGYNEQFF.

The V and J genes are TRBV20-1 and TRBJ2-1, with TRBD2 identical over 10 bases. Germline V gene lookup returns CDR1 DFQATT and CDR2 SNEGSKA (reference sequence). The CDR3 extends over 17 amino acids. With V trimmed by 3 bases and J by 10 bases, 18 bases remained unmatched. The CDR3 here is CSASYKSGPTSGIEQFF. For the CDR3, the DNA is TGCAGTGCTAGTTACAAATCCGGGCCCACTAGCGGGATCGAGCAGTTCTTC.

V usage is TRBV4-3 and J usage is TRBJ1-1; TRBD1 is a possible D gene (5 bases). This CDR3 is 14 amino acids long. V was cut by 4 bases and J by 5 bases, with 14 bases left in between. Germline V gene lookup returns CDR1 LGHNA and CDR2 YSLEER. Here the CDR3 reads CASSRGTPGTEAFF. As DNA, the CDR3 is TGCGCCAGCAGCCGCGGGACCCCTGGGACTGAAGCTTTCTTT.